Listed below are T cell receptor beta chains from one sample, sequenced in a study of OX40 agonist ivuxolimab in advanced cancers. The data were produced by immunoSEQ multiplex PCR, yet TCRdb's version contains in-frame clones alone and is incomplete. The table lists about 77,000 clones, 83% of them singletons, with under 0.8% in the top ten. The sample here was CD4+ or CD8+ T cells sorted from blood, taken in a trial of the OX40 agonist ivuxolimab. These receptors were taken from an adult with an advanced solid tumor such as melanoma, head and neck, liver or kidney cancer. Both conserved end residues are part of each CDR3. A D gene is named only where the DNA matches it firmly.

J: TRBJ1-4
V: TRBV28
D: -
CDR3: CASSPGGGGGEKLFF

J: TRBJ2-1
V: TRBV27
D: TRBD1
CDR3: CASRQPGQHNEQFF

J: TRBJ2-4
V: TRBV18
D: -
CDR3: CASSPLDGTSGKNIQYF

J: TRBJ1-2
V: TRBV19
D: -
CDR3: CASSIEVYGYTF

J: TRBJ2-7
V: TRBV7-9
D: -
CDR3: CASSKAHEQYF

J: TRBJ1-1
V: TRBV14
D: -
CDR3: CASSQNRYTEAFF

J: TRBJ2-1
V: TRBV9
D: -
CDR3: CASSPTNTIYNEQFF

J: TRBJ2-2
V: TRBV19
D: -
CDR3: CATRHYVGASNTGELFF

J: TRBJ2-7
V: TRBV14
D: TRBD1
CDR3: CASSPQTGSSYEQYF

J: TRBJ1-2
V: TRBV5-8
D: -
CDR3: CASSRTGNYGYTF

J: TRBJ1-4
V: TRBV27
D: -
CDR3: CASKIGRQGIGKLFF

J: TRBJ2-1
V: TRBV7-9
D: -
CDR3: CASSPLGGAYNEQFF

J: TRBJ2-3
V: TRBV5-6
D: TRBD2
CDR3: CASSRGGAGDTQYF

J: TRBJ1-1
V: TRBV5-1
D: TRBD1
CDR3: CASSTGGNTEAFF

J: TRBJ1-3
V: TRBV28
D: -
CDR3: CASSSPQGHSGNTIYF

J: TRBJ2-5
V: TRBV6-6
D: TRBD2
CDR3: CASSRAGEETQYF